This TCR beta chain was captured by sequencing in a study of blood T cell repertoires in COVID-19. The assay was immunoSEQ multiplex PCR, and TCRdb's table has in-frame clones only and misses some. This table holds 52,000 or so clones, approximately 86% found once. After removal of 5 bases from V and 5 bases from J, the junction contained 8 bases not matched to a gene. The germline V gene has CDR1 MNHEY and CDR2 SMNVEV (reference sequence). CDR3 length: 14 amino acids. The sequencing sample was made of peripheral blood. V usage is TRBV27 and J usage is TRBJ2-5; 7 bases are shared with TRBD2. This clonotype was sampled from a man between 40 and 49 years old with COVID-19, enrolled during active disease. CDR3 sequence (DNA): TGTGCCAGCAGTCTTGGGGGGGGGACGGAGACCCAGTACTTC. This gives the protein CASSLGGGTETQYF.